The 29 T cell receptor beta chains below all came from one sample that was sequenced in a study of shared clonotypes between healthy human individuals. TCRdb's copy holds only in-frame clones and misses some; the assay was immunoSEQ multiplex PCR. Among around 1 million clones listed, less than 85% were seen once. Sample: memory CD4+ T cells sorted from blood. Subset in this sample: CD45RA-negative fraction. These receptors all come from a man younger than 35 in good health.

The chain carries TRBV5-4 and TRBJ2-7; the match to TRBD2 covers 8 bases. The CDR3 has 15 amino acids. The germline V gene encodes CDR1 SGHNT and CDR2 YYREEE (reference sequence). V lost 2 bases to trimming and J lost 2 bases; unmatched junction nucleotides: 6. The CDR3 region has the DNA TGTGCCAGCAGCTTAGAAGCGGGGGTACCCTACGAGCAGTACTTC. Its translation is CASSLEAGVPYEQYF.

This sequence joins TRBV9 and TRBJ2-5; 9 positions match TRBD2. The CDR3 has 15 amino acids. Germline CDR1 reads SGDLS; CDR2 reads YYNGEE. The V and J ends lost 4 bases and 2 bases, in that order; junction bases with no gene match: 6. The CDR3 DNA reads TGTGCCAGCAGCCGCGGGGGGGCGAATCAAGAGACCCAGTACTTC. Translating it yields CASSRGGANQETQYF.

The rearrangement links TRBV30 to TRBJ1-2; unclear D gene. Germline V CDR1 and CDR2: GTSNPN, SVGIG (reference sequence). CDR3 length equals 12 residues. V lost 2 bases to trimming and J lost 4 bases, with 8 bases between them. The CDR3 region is CAWSRALYGYTF. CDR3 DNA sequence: TGTGCCTGGAGTCGGGCCCTCTATGGCTACACCTTC.

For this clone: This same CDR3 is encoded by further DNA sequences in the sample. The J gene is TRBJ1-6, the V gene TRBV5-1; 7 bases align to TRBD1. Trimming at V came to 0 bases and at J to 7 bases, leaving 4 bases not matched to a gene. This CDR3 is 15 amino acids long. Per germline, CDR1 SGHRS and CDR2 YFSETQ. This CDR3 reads CASSLEGGGNSPLHF. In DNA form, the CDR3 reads TGCGCCAGCAGCTTGGAGGGAGGGGGCAATTCACCCCTCCACTTT. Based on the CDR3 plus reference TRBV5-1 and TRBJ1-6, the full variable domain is KAGVTQTPRYLIKTRGQQVTLSCSPISGHRSVSWYQQTPGQGLQFLFEYFSETQRNKGNFPGRFSGRQFSNSRSEMNVSTLELGDSALYLCASSLEGGGNSPLHFGNGTRLTVT.

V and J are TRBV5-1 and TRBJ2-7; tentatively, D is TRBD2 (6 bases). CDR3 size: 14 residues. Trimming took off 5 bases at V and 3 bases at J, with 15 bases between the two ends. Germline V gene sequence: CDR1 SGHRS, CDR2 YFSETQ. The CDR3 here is CASRPSSVNYEQYF. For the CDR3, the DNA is TGCGCCAGCAGACCCTCTAGCGTCAACTACGAGCAGTACTTC.

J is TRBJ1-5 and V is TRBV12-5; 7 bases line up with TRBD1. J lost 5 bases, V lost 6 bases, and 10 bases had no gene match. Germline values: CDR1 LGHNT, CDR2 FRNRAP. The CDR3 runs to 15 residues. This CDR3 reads CASGHRTGLDQPQHF. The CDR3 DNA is TGTGCTAGTGGCCACCGGACAGGATTAGATCAGCCCCAGCATTTT.

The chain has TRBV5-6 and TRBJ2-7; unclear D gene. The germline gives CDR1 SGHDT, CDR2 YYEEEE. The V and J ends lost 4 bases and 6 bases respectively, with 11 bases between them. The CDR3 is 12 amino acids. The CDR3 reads CASSPGGSEQYF. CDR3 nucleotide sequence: TGTGCCAGCAGCCCCGGTGGCTCCGAGCAGTACTTC.

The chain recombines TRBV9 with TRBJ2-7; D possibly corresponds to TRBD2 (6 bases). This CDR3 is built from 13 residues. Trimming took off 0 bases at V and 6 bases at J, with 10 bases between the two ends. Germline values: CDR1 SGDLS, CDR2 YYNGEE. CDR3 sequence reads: CASSVDFGGEQYF. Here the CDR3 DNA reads TGTGCCAGCAGCGTAGATTTCGGGGGCGAGCAGTACTTC.

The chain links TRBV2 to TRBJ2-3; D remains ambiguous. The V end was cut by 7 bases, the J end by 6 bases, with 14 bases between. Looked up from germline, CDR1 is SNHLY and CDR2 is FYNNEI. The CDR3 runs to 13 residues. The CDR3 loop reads CASKSGRSDTQYF. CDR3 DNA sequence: TGTGCCAGCAAGTCAGGCAGATCGGATACGCAGTATTTT.

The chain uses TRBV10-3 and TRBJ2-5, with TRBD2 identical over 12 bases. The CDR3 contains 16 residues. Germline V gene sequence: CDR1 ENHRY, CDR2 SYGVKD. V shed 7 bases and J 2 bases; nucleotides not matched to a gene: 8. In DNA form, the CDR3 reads TGTGCCATCACAACGCTAGCGGGGGGGAAACAAGAGACCCAGTACTTC. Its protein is CAITTLAGGKQETQYF.

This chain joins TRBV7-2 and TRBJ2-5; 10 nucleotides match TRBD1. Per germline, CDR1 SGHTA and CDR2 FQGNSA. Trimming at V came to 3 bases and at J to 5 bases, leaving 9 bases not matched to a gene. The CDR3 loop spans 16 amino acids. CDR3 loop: CASSFGGQGRRETQYF. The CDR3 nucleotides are TGTGCCAGCAGCTTCGGGGGACAGGGGCGTAGGGAGACCCAGTACTTC.

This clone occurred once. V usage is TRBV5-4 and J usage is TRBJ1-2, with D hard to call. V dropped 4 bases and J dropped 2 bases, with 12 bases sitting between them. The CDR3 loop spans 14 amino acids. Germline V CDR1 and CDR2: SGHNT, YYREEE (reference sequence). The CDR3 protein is CASSADLGNYGYTF. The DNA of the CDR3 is TGTGCCAGCAGCGCGGACTTAGGAAACTATGGCTACACCTTC.

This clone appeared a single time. The CDR3 region has the DNA TGTGCCAGCGGGAGGTCTGGGGGCGCGGGTGAAAAACTGTTTTTT. It encodes CASGRSGGAGEKLFF. The chain recombines TRBV2 with TRBJ1-4, with D perhaps TRBD1 (6 bases). The CDR3 consists of 15 residues. V lost 8 bases and J lost 7, with 20 bases in between. The germline CDR1 and CDR2 sequences are SNHLY and FYNNEI.

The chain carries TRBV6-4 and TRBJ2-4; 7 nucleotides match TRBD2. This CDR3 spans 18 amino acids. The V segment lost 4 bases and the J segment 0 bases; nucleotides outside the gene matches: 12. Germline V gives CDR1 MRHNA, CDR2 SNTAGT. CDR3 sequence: CASSGEGEQGLAKNIQYF. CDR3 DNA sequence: TGTGCCAGCAGTGGGGAGGGCGAGCAGGGACTAGCCAAAAACATTCAGTACTTC.

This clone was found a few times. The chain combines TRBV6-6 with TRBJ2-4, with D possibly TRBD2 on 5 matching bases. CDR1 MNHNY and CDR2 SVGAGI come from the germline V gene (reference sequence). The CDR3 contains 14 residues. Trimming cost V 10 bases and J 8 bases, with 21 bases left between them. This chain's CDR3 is CATRGEGISDIQYF. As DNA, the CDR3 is TGTGCCACCCGGGGAGAGGGAATCTCTGACATTCAGTACTTC.

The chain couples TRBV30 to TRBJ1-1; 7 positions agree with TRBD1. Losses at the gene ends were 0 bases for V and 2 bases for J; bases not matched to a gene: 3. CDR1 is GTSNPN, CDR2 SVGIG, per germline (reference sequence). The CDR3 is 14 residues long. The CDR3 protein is CAWSVGTANTEAFF. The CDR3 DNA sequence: TGTGCCTGGAGTGTCGGGACAGCCAACACTGAAGCTTTCTTT.

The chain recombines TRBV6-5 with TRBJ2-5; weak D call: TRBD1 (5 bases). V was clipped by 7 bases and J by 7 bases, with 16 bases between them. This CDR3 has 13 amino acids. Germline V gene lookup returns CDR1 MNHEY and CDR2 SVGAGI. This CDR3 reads CASTPRGAGTQYF. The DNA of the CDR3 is TGTGCCAGCACACCCCGTGGGGCTGGGACCCAGTACTTC.

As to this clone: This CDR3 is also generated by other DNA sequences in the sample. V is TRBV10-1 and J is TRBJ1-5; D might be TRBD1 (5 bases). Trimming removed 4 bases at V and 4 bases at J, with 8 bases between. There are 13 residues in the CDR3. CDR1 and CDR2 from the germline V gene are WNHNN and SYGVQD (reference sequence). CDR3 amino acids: CASSGQGNQPQHF. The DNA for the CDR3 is TGCGCCAGCAGTGGCCAGGGAAATCAGCCCCAGCATTTT.

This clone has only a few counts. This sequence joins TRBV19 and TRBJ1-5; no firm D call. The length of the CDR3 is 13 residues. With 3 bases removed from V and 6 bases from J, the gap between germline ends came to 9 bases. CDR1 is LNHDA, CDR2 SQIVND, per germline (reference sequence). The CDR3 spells CASSIWETQPQHF. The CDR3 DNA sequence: TGTGCCAGTAGTATTTGGGAGACTCAGCCCCAGCATTTT.

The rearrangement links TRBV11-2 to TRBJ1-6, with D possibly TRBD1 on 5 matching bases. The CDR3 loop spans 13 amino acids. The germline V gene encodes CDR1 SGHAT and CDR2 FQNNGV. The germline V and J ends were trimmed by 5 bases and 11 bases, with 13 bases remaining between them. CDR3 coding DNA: TGTGCCAGCAGCCGGACCGGGGGGGCACCCCTCCACTTT. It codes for CASSRTGGAPLHF.

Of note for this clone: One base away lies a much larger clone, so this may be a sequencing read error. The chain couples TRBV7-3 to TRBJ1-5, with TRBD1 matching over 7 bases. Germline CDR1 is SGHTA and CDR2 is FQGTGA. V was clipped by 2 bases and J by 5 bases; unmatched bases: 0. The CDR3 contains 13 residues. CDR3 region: CASSLDRDQPQHF. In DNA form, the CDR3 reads TGTGCCAGCAGCTTAGACAGGGATCAGCCCCAGCATTTT.

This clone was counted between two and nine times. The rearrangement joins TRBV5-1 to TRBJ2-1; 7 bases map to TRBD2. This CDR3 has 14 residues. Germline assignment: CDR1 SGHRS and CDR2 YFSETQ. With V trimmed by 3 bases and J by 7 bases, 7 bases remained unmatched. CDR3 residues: CASSYGQAGNEQFF. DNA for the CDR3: TGCGCCAGCAGCTATGGACAAGCGGGGAATGAGCAGTTCTTC.

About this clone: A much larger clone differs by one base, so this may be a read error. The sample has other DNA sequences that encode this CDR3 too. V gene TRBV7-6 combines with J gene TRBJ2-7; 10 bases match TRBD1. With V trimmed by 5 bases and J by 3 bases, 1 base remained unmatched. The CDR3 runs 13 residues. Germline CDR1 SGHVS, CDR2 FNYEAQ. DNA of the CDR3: TGTGCCAGCAGCCGGACAGGGGGCTACGAGCAGTACTTC. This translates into CASSRTGGYEQYF.

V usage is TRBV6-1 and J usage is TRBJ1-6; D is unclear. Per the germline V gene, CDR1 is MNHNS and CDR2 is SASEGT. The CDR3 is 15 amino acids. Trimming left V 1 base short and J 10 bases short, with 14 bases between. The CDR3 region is CASSEVKAVLSPLHF. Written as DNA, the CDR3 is TGTGCCAGCAGTGAAGTAAAGGCCGTCCTATCACCCCTCCACTTT.

CDR3 region: CASSQVPGRGRSGANVLTF. The CDR3 nucleotides are TGCGCCAGCAGCCAAGTCCCCGGCAGGGGGCGATCTGGGGCCAACGTCCTGACTTTC. The chain joins TRBV4-1 to TRBJ2-6; 8 nucleotides match TRBD1. This CDR3 has 19 residues. CDR1 is MGHRA, CDR2 YSYEKL, per germline. With 1 base clipped from V and 1 base from J, the junction kept 9 bases outside the gene matches.

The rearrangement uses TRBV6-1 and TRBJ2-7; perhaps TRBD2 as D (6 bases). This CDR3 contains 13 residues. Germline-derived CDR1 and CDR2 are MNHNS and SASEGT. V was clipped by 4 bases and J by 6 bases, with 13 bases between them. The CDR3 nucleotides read TGTGCCAGCAGTGTCTCTCCCGGGGGCGAGCAGTACTTC. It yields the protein CASSVSPGGEQYF.

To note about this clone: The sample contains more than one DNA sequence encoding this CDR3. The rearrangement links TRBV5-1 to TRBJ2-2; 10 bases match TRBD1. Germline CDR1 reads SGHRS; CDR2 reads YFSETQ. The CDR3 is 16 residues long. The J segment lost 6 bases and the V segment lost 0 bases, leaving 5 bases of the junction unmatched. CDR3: CASSLGQGARSGELFF. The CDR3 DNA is TGCGCCAGCAGCTTGGGACAGGGGGCAAGGTCCGGGGAGCTGTTTTTT.

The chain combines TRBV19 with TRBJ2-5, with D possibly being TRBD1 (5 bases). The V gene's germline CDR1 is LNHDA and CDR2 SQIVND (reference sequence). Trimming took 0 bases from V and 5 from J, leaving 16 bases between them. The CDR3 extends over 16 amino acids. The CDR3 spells CASSIDYSRGRETQYF. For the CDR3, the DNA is TGTGCCAGTAGTATAGATTACTCAAGGGGAAGGGAGACCCAGTACTTC. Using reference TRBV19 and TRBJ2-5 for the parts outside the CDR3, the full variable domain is DGGITQSPKYLFRKEGQNVTLSCEQNLNHDAMYWYRQDPGQGLRLIYYSQIVNDFQKGDIAEGYSVSREKKESFPLTVTSAQKNPTAFYLCASSIDYSRGRETQYFGPGTRLLVL.

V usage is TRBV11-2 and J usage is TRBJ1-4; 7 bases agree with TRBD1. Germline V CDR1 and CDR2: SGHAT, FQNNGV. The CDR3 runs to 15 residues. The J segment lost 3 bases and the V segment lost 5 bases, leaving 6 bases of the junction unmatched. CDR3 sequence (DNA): TGTGCCAGCAGCGCCCGACAGGGACCTAATGAAAAACTGTTTTTT. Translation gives CASSARQGPNEKLFF.